This T cell receptor (beta chain) was found in a study of blood T cell repertoires in COVID-19 (dated by TCRdb to 2019 to 2021). For the study in its entirety: Samples from collaborators originated in the United States, Italy and Spain and spanned both the acute and convalescent phases of COVID-19. The repertoires were released in a freely available public database meant as a resource for research on the immune response to SARS-CoV-2. The material from the prospective study consisted of cDNA or gDNA derived from T cells, B-cell-depleted T cells, or PBMCs. The samples were drawn from two sources: the first 160 participants of the ongoing ImmuneRACE study, and 950 to 1,500 subjects contributed by 6 global collaborators. A de-identified subject ID, COVID-19 status, age in years and sex were almost always included in the sample metadata. HLA class I and class II types, where available, came from metadata supplied by the sample provider rather than from assay-based typing. Deeply sampled blood TCRbeta repertoires from subjects exposed to, actively infected with, or recovered from COVID-19 were included in the dataset. Overall study results and their limits: How much clinical and demographic metadata was included differed by source and by participant, and the metadata was provided uncurated.

In regard to this clone: Its recognized antigen is unknown. Per-nucleotide qualities are absent, and no much larger clonotype sits a single base away.

Via the germline V gene, CDR1 is SGDLS and CDR2 YYNGEE. V is reduced by 2 bases and J by 8 bases, leaving a spacing of 14 bases between them. The CDR3 has 14 amino acids, counting the end cysteine and phenylalanine. Kept here is only the CDR3 DNA, which spans 42 bases and is read in frame from base 1. The collaborating institutions used their own protocols to collect whole blood in K2EDTA tubes. For TCRbeta analysis, collaborators shipped samples as frozen whole blood, isolated PBMCs, or DNA extracted from either of those sample types. TCRbeta CDR3 regions were amplified from genomic DNA by means of the immunoSEQ Assay, a bias-controlled multiplex PCR. The published analysis was carried out like this. Within the assay, amplification of reference gene primers was used to estimate how many nucleated cells each sample contained. To quantify the absolute abundance of each unique TCRbeta CDR3 rearrangement, sequence reads were collapsed and filtered. For each sample, productive Simpson clonality was calculated as the square root of Simpson's diversity index across productive rearrangements. Sourced from immuneACCESS, this table was stored by TCRdb with only in-frame sequences that have V and J called. A share of the clones is absent; for the studies checked, an unresolved V gene accounts for under half, and the remainder has no known explanation. The V and J calls and the clone size are those of that table, but D and trimming were determined from the DNA. The sample table lists about 76,000 clones, 70% to 90% of them with a count of one. The ten largest clones capture 6.5% to 8.5% of the sample.

The source material was peripheral blood. In this chain, TRBV9 is recombined with TRBJ2-1, with TRBD2 tentatively as D gene (6 bases match). This TCR derives from a man aged 25-40 years with acute or convalescent COVID-19. At the DNA level, the sequence is TGTGCCAGCAGCGTTGGAGGGATTGGCTATGAGCAGTTCTTC. Its protein product is CASSVGGIGYEQFF.